This passage covers 19 T cell receptor beta chains from one sample sequenced in a study of blood T cell repertoires in COVID-19. Data came from immunoSEQ multiplex PCR; TCRdb stores just in-frame clones and leaves some out. The top ten hold just over 8% of the sample, which has about 80,000 clones, around 88% seen once. The sequenced sample was peripheral blood. The source of these receptors is a man aged 25-40 years with acute or convalescent COVID-19.

The chain employs TRBV7-2 and TRBJ2-3; maybe TRBD1 (5 bases). The germline V and J ends were trimmed by 5 bases and 1 base, with 13 bases remaining between them. Germline loops: CDR1 SGHTA, CDR2 FQGNSA. There are 15 residues in the CDR3. This chain's CDR3 is CASSPGWGGTDTQYF. CDR3 sequence (DNA): TGTGCCAGCAGCCCAGGGTGGGGCGGCACAGATACGCAGTATTTT.

A single count supports this clone. The chain joins TRBV29-1 to TRBJ2-5, with 14 bases fitting TRBD2. V lost 6 bases, J lost 1 base, and 10 bases stayed unmatched. CDR3 length equals 17 residues. CDR1 is SQVTM and CDR2 is ANQGSEA in the germline V gene. The CDR3 sequence: CSVGGLAGESVQETQYF. CDR3 coding DNA: TGCAGCGTGGGGGGACTAGCGGGAGAATCGGTCCAAGAGACCCAGTACTTC. The full variable domain, in which reference TRBV29-1 and TRBJ2-5 provide the parts outside the CDR3, is SAVISQKPSRDICQRGTSLTIQCQVDSQVTMMFWYRQQPGQSLTLIATANQGSEATYESGFVIDKFPISRPNLTFSTLTVSNMSPEDSSIYLCSVGGLAGESVQETQYFGPGTRLLVL.

In DNA, the CDR3 is TGTGCCAGCAGCTTATTGGAGTCGTGGAACAATGAGCAGTTCTTC. Translating it yields CASSLLESWNNEQFF. This chain links TRBV7-3 with TRBJ2-1; no clear D gene. CDR1 SGHTA and CDR2 FQGTGA come from the germline V gene. V was shortened by 2 bases and J by 5 bases, with 13 bases between the two germline ends. The length of the CDR3 is 15 residues.

The chain employs TRBV7-2 and TRBJ2-4; 9 nucleotides line up with TRBD1. This CDR3 region has 15 residues. With 2 bases clipped from V and 8 bases from J, the junction kept 7 bases outside the gene matches. Germline assignment: CDR1 SGHTA and CDR2 FQGNSA. The CDR3 DNA reads TGTGCCAGCAGCTTAACTGGGACAGGGTGGGACATTCAGTACTTC. Its protein product is CASSLTGTGWDIQYF.

V and J are TRBV7-8 and TRBJ2-1, with TRBD2 matching 14 bases. V lost 3 bases and J lost 15; bases outside the gene matches: 4. The CDR3 contains 13 residues. CDR1 and CDR2 from the germline V gene are SGHVS and FQNEAQ. CDR3 sequence (DNA): TGTGCCAGCAGCTTGACTAGCGGGAGGGTCCCGTTCTTC. Its translation: CASSLTSGRVPFF.

This sequence joins TRBV7-2 and TRBJ2-1, with D perhaps TRBD2 (5 bases). This CDR3 is 14 amino acids long. Deletions cut 2 bases from V and 8 bases from J, with 13 bases between. Germline CDR1 is SGHTA and CDR2 is FQGNSA. Here the CDR3 DNA reads TGTGCCAGCAGCTTAAGTCCGGGATCCTATGAGCAGTTCTTC. Translating it yields CASSLSPGSYEQFF.

This chain joins TRBV7-8 and TRBJ1-6; 7 nucleotides align to TRBD1. Trimming removed 5 bases from V and 10 bases from J; junction bases left unmatched: 5. The germline V gene has CDR1 SGHVS and CDR2 FQNEAQ. The CDR3 spans 13 residues. The CDR3 region is CASSRDSLSPLHF. DNA of the CDR3: TGTGCCAGCAGCCGGGACAGTCTCTCACCCCTCCACTTT.

The V and J genes are TRBV28 and TRBJ2-1, with a tentative D call TRBD1 (5 bases). From germline, CDR1 is MDHEN and CDR2 SYDVKM. V was shortened by 6 bases and J by 15 bases, with 21 bases between the two germline ends. The CDR3 consists of 13 residues. CDR3 nucleotides: TGTGCCAGCAGAGAAGGGGTGGAAGACCGAGGGTTCTTC. Translated: CASREGVEDRGFF.

This chain connects TRBV6-4 to TRBJ2-3, with 11 bases identical to TRBD2. V trimming: 4 bases; J trimming: 4 bases; junction bases outside the gene matches: 4. CDR3 length equals 15 residues. CDR1 MRHNA and CDR2 SNTAGT come from the germline V gene. The CDR3 DNA is TGTGCCAGCAGTGCCTCGACTAGCGGGGCAGATACGCAGTATTTT. Its translation: CASSASTSGADTQYF.

The chain has TRBV5-6 and TRBJ1-5; 8 nucleotides match TRBD1. Germline values: CDR1 SGHDT, CDR2 YYEEEE. The CDR3 is made up of 14 amino acids. V lost 1 base, J lost 7 bases, and 4 bases stayed unmatched. The DNA of the CDR3 is TGTGCCAGCAGCTTGCAGGGGGCAGGGCAGCCCCAGCATTTT. Residues: CASSLQGAGQPQHF.

The chain uses TRBV18 and TRBJ2-7, with a possible D match to TRBD1 (6 bases). Trimming removed 5 bases from V and 7 bases from J, with 18 bases in between. Germline CDR1 and CDR2: KGHSH and LQKENI. The CDR3 extends over 14 amino acids. This CDR3 is CASSSSGAGLEQYF. CDR3 nucleotide sequence: TGTGCCAGCTCATCCTCAGGGGCTGGTTTGGAGCAGTACTTC. The variable domain in full, completed from reference TRBV18 and TRBJ2-7, reads NAGVMQNPRHLVRRRGQEARLRCSPMKGHSHVYWYRQLPEEGLKFMVYLQKENIIDESGMPKERFSAEFPKEGPSILRIQQVVRGDSAAYFCASSSSGAGLEQYFGPGTRLTVT.

A few counts support this clone. This chain connects TRBV7-2 to TRBJ1-1, with D uncertain. Trimming took off 4 bases at V and 1 base at J, with 7 bases between the two ends. The CDR3 has 13 residues. The germline V gene has CDR1 SGHTA and CDR2 FQGNSA. Here the CDR3 DNA reads TGTGCCAGCAGCTCGGGATGGAACACTGAAGCTTTCTTT. The encoded protein is CASSSGWNTEAFF.

V is TRBV16 and J is TRBJ2-3; D may be TRBD2 (5 bases). The germline V gene encodes CDR1 KGHSY and CDR2 FQNENV. V was shortened by 2 bases and J by 3 bases, with 12 bases between the two germline ends. The CDR3 is 15 amino acids. CDR3 coding DNA: TGTGCCAGCAGCCAAAGTCCTAGCTGGACAGATACGCAGTATTTT. It translates to CASSQSPSWTDTQYF.

The chain uses TRBV11-2 and TRBJ2-3; 11 bases align to TRBD2. The ends lost 3 bases at V and 1 base at J; junction bases unmatched: 0. CDR3 length: 15 amino acids. CDR1 is SGHAT and CDR2 is FQNNGV in the germline V gene. The CDR3 nucleotides are TGTGCCAGCAGCTTGACTAGCGGGGGCACAGATACGCAGTATTTT. Amino acids: CASSLTSGGTDTQYF.

V gene TRBV21-1 combines with J gene TRBJ2-3; TRBD2 reflects the table's D call only, with no check against the DNA. TRBV21-1 constitutes a pseudogene. CDR3 length: 19 amino acids. The CDR3 loop reads CASSLPRTSGNRRTDTQYF. For the CDR3, the DNA is TGTGCCAGCAGCCTCCCCCGGACTAGCGGGAATAGGCGCACAGATACGCAGTATTTT.

The chain has TRBV5-4 and TRBJ2-7, with a weak D call TRBD2 (5 bases). Trimming stripped 4 bases from V and 4 bases from J, with 12 bases between. Germline assignment: CDR1 SGHNT and CDR2 YYREEE (reference sequence). This CDR3 spans 13 amino acids. This chain's CDR3 is CASSRSREYEQYF. In DNA form, the CDR3 reads TGTGCCAGCAGCCGGTCGAGGGAATACGAGCAGTACTTC.

This chain links TRBV27 with TRBJ2-7, with TRBD2 matching 11 bases. CDR1 and CDR2 from the germline V gene are MNHEY and SMNVEV (reference sequence). J gave up 5 bases and V 4 bases, and 10 bases lay outside the gene matches. CDR3 length equals 16 residues. CDR3 residues: CASSSRPTSGKDEQYF. The CDR3 DNA follows: TGTGCCAGCAGTTCCCGTCCGACTAGCGGGAAGGACGAGCAGTACTTC.

The chain recombines TRBV5-1 with TRBJ1-5; possible D gene TRBD1, 6 bases. The ends were cut back, 4 bases at V and 3 bases at J, with 20 bases in the middle. The CDR3 contains 17 residues. Germline V gene sequence: CDR1 SGHRS, CDR2 YFSETQ. CDR3 nucleotide sequence: TGCGCCAGCAGCCCGGGGGGGGGCGACAGACTCAATCAGCCCCAGCATTTT. As protein: CASSPGGGDRLNQPQHF.

For the CDR3, the DNA is TGTGCCAGCATGAGTGGGGCGGAAACTTACAATGAGCAGTTCTTC. Translated, it gives CASMSGAETYNEQFF. V gene TRBV27 combines with J gene TRBJ2-1, with D possibly TRBD1 on 5 matching bases. Germline CDR1 reads MNHEY; CDR2 reads SMNVEV (reference sequence). The CDR3 length is 15 residues. The V end lost 7 bases, the J end lost 4 bases, and 17 bases lay between the germline ends.